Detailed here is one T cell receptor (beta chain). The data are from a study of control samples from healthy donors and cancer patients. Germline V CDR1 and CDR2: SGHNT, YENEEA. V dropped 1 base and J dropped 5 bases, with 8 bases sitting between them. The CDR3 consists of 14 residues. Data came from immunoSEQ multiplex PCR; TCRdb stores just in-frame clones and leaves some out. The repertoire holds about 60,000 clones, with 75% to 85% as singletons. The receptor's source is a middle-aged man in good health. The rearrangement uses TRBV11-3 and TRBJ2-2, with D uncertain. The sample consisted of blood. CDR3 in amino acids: CASSLGAVTGELFF. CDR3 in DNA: TGTGCCAGCAGCTTAGGGGCAGTGACCGGGGAGCTGTTTTTT. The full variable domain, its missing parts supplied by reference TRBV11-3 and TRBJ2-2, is EAGVVQSPRYKIIEKKQPVAFWCNPISGHNTLYWYLQNLGQGPELLIRYENEEAVDDSQLPKDRFSAERLKGVDSTLKIQPAELGDSAVYLCASSLGAVTGELFFGEGSRLTVL.